This T cell receptor (beta chain) is from a study of radiotherapy plus CTLA-4 blockade in lung cancer. Study in general: Objective response was observed in 18% of patients, and disease control in about 30%. General observations from the study: Early blood T cell clone dynamics reportedly forecast response best, with interferon-beta. Clones of tumor-derived TCRs expanded in blood after radiotherapy plus ipilimumab.

On this clone itself: Its antigen remains unknown.

Trimming took 5 bases from V and 6 from J; bases not matched to a gene: 5. This CDR3 comprises 14 residues. Germline values: CDR1 MDHEN, CDR2 SYDVKM. Receiving focal radiation plus CTLA-4 blockade with ipilimumab were patients who had chemo-refractory metastatic non-small-cell lung cancer. The table came from immunoSEQ multiplex PCR; TCRdb's copy has only in-frame clones and leaves some out. The sample includes some 110,000 clones, about four fifths of them seen just once. The chain carries TRBV28 and TRBJ1-5; TRBD1 agrees at 9 bases. The origin of this receptor is a human donor with non-small cell lung cancer who had a partial response to radiotherapy plus ipilimumab. The sample in question was peripheral blood, obtained from a patient treated with radiotherapy plus ipilimumab. CDR3 sequence: CASSTRQGVQPQHF. The CDR3, as DNA: TGTGCCAGCAGTACAAGACAGGGGGTTCAGCCCCAGCATTTT.